These 17 T cell receptor beta chains were all obtained from the same sample, sequenced in a study of cytomegalovirus exposure and HLA in healthy donors. Primers for the PCR totalled 60 Vbeta and 13 Jbeta. Libraries were prepared by immunoSEQ multiplex PCR; TCRdb keeps only in-frame clonotypes and omits some of them. The sample lists around 150,000 clones; 77% were seen once. What was sequenced was PBMCs. Receptors were obtained from a man aged 25 to 40 in good health and CMV-seropositive.

J is TRBJ2-1 and V is TRBV5-1; 7 nucleotides agree with TRBD2. Losses at the gene ends were 0 bases for V and 6 bases for J; bases not matched to a gene: 6. Looked up from germline, CDR1 is SGHRS and CDR2 is YFSETQ. The CDR3 runs 15 residues. CDR3 DNA: TGCGCCAGCAGCTTGGGACATGGGGAGGGCAATGAGCAGTTCTTC. Translation: CASSLGHGEGNEQFF.

The rearrangement links TRBV5-1 to TRBJ2-7; 7 bases fit TRBD1. The length of the CDR3 is 13 residues. The germline V gene encodes CDR1 SGHRS and CDR2 YFSETQ. The junction had 4 bases not matched to a gene; V was cut back by 2 bases and J by 5 bases. DNA of the CDR3: TGCGCCAGCAGCTTTGGTCAGGGGGACGAGCAGTACTTC. Translation: CASSFGQGDEQYF. The full variable domain, completed using reference TRBV5-1 and TRBJ2-7, is KAGVTQTPRYLIKTRGQQVTLSCSPISGHRSVSWYQQTPGQGLQFLFEYFSETQRNKGNFPGRFSGRQFSNSRSEMNVSTLELGDSALYLCASSFGQGDEQYFGPGTRLTVT.

This clone has just a few counts. The chain recombines TRBV2 with TRBJ2-5, with a weak D call TRBD1 (5 bases). This CDR3 spans 14 amino acids. Trimming took off 4 bases at V and 2 bases at J, with 11 bases between the two ends. Per the germline V gene, CDR1 is SNHLY and CDR2 is FYNNEI. CDR3 DNA: TGTGCCAGCAGTGGCAGGGCTGGTCAAGAGACCCAGTACTTC. Its protein product is CASSGRAGQETQYF.

The J gene is TRBJ1-3, the V gene TRBV7-6; D possibly corresponds to TRBD1 (6 bases). The CDR3 loop spans 15 amino acids. Germline V lookup: CDR1 SGHVS, CDR2 FNYEAQ. The ends were cut back, 2 bases at V and 4 bases at J, with 12 bases in the middle. The CDR3, as DNA: TGTGCCAGCAGCTTATCGGGACAATGGGGAAACACCATATATTTT. It translates to CASSLSGQWGNTIYF.

This clone was seen only once. The genes are TRBV28 and TRBJ2-1; D is undetermined. This CDR3 region has 14 residues. The germline V gene has CDR1 MDHEN and CDR2 SYDVKM. Trimming removed 3 bases at V and 7 bases at J, with 13 bases between. The CDR3 reads CASSLVFERNEQFF. Here the CDR3 DNA reads TGTGCCAGCAGTTTGGTTTTTGAACGGAATGAGCAGTTCTTC. The variable domain in full, completed from reference TRBV28 and TRBJ2-1, reads DVKVTQSSRYLVKRTGEKVFLECVQDMDHENMFWYRQDPGLGLRLIYFSYDVKMKEKGDIPEGYSVSREKKERFSLILESASTNQTSMYLCASSLVFERNEQFFGPGTRLTVL.

V is TRBV2 and J is TRBJ1-5; possible D gene TRBD1, 6 bases. Between the trimmed V and J ends, which lost 6 bases and 4 bases, there was a span of 10 bases. This CDR3 is built from 13 residues. Germline V gene sequence: CDR1 SNHLY, CDR2 FYNNEI. Here the CDR3 DNA reads TGTGCCAGCAGGAGGACAGCAAATCAGCCCCAGCATTTT. This encodes CASRRTANQPQHF.

This CDR3 reads CASSDGGGRTYNEQFF. The DNA for the CDR3 is TGTGCCAGCAGTGACGGGGGGGGCCGAACCTACAATGAGCAGTTCTTC. This rearrangement joins TRBV6-4 to TRBJ2-1, with TRBD2 as a possible D gene (7 bases). The germline V gene encodes CDR1 MRHNA and CDR2 SNTAGT. The CDR3 is made up of 16 amino acids. The germline V and J ends were trimmed by 2 bases and 2 bases, with 13 bases remaining between them.

This chain connects TRBV4-1 to TRBJ1-1; D may be TRBD1 (6 bases). V was trimmed by 1 base and J by 5 bases, leaving 11 bases between them. This CDR3 has 14 amino acids. Germline V gene data show CDR1 as MGHRA and CDR2 as YSYEKL. CDR3 loop: CASSQGQGRTEAFF. CDR3 sequence (DNA): TGCGCCAGCAGCCAAGGGCAGGGGCGGACTGAAGCTTTCTTT.

V is TRBV7-3 and J is TRBJ2-1, with TRBD1 matching over 7 bases. Losses at the gene ends were 5 bases for V and 4 bases for J; bases not matched to a gene: 8. Looked up from germline, CDR1 is SGHTA and CDR2 is FQGTGA. The CDR3 is 15 amino acids. CDR3 coding DNA: TGTGCCAGCAGCCCGACAAGGGACAGTTACAATGAGCAGTTCTTC. Translation: CASSPTRDSYNEQFF.

The V gene is TRBV6-1, the J gene TRBJ2-7, with D maybe TRBD1 (6 bases). Germline V gene lookup returns CDR1 MNHNS and CDR2 SASEGT. V was clipped by 0 bases and J by 2 bases, with 11 bases between them. The CDR3 extends over 15 amino acids. The CDR3 DNA reads as TGTGCCAGCAGTGAAGCGGGTGGGGACACCTACGAGCAGTACTTC. Translation gives CASSEAGGDTYEQYF.

V usage is TRBV5-4 and J usage is TRBJ1-1; tentatively, D is TRBD1 (5 bases). Germline V gene sequence: CDR1 SGHNT, CDR2 YYREEE (reference sequence). CDR3 length equals 15 residues. V was pared by 7 bases and J by 3 bases, with 19 bases between. The CDR3 nucleotides are TGTGCCAGCCGGACGTTGGGGGGTTGGGACACTGAAGCTTTCTTT. It codes for CASRTLGGWDTEAFF.

The chain employs TRBV2 and TRBJ2-7; D ambiguous. The germline V gene has CDR1 SNHLY and CDR2 FYNNEI. Trimming shortened V by 8 bases and J by 2 bases, and 16 bases separated the two germline ends. The CDR3 is 14 residues long. CDR3: CASLPRGSPYEQYF. The CDR3 bases are TGTGCCAGCTTACCACGAGGATCCCCCTACGAGCAGTACTTC.

The V gene is TRBV11-2, the J gene TRBJ2-5, with 9 positions matching TRBD2. CDR3 length: 15 amino acids. The junction had 7 bases not matched to a gene; V was cut back by 3 bases and J by 5 bases. Per germline, CDR1 SGHAT and CDR2 FQNNGV. The DNA for the CDR3 is TGTGCCAGCAGCTTCGGCGGGGGGGTGGTCGAGACCCAGTACTTC. This encodes CASSFGGGVVETQYF.

This chain uses TRBV11-2 with TRBJ2-7; D is unresolved. CDR1 SGHAT and CDR2 FQNNGV come from the germline V gene. V lost 3 bases to trimming and J lost 0 bases, with 9 bases between them. The CDR3 runs to 14 residues. CDR3 in amino acids: CASSLNLISYEQYF. The CDR3, as DNA: TGTGCCAGCAGCTTGAACTTGATCTCCTACGAGCAGTACTTC. Looking up the rest from reference TRBV11-2 and TRBJ2-7 gives the full variable domain: EAGVAQSPRYKIIEKRQSVAFWCNPISGHATLYWYQQILGQGPKLLIQFQNNGVVDDSQLPKDRFSAERLKGVDSTLKIQPAKLEDSAVYLCASSLNLISYEQYFGPGTRLTVT.

This rearrangement joins TRBV30 to TRBJ2-7; tentative D call: TRBD2 (5 bases). CDR1 GTSNPN and CDR2 SVGIG come from the germline V gene (reference sequence). V was pared by 5 bases and J by 4 bases, with 15 bases between. The CDR3 runs to 13 residues. CDR3 loop: CAWGNSGRYEQYF. In DNA form, the CDR3 reads TGTGCCTGGGGAAACTCGGGAAGGTACGAGCAGTACTTC.

This chain uses TRBV30 with TRBJ2-1, with D perhaps matching TRBD2 (7 bases). Germline values: CDR1 GTSNPN, CDR2 SVGIG (reference sequence). This CDR3 has 15 residues. The germline V and J ends were trimmed by 1 base and 2 bases, with 12 bases remaining between them. The CDR3 sequence is CAWSALGGPYNEQFF. The CDR3 coding sequence is TGTGCCTGGAGTGCACTGGGGGGGCCCTACAATGAGCAGTTCTTC.

The J gene is TRBJ2-3, the V gene TRBV7-9, with 7 bases lining up with TRBD1. Germline-derived CDR1 and CDR2 are SEHNR and FQNEAQ (reference sequence). This CDR3 is built from 15 residues. Losses at the gene ends were 2 bases for V and 2 bases for J; bases not matched to a gene: 4. The CDR3, as DNA: TGTGCCAGCAGCTTACCCGGGACAGACACAGATACGCAGTATTTT. Protein product: CASSLPGTDTDTQYF.